This TCR beta chain was retrieved from a study of T cell changes during pregnancy in multiple sclerosis. CDR3 length: 15 amino acids. Germline CDR1 reads LNHDA; CDR2 reads SQIVND (reference sequence). V gave up 3 bases and J gave up 2 bases; unmatched junction bases: 4. Some clones are missing from TCRdb's copy, which holds only in-frame ones; the method was immunoSEQ multiplex PCR. The table has 85,000 to 100,000 clones, under 95% seen once. This clonotype originated in a female donor with multiple sclerosis, enrolled in a pregnancy study. The sequenced sample was peripheral blood, obtained in the first trimester of pregnancy. The chain recombines TRBV19 with TRBJ1-5; 7 bases are shared with TRBD1. Written as DNA, the CDR3 is TGTGCCAGTAGTATCCCAACAGGGGGCAATCAGCCCCAGCATTTT. It translates to CASSIPTGGNQPQHF.